This paragraph covers one TCR beta chain sequence. The CDR3 is made up of 18 amino acids. V lost 3 bases to trimming and J lost 0 bases; unmatched junction nucleotides: 9. CDR1 and CDR2 (germline): SGHVS, FQNEAQ. This record belongs to a study of blood T cell repertoires in COVID-19. Profiling relied on immunoSEQ multiplex PCR, and the TCRdb table lists in-frame clones only, not all of them. This sample yields around 130,000 clones, of which more than 85% are seen a single time; more than 15% belongs to the top ten. The J gene is TRBJ1-1, the V gene TRBV7-8; TRBD1 matches at 11 bases. Sequencing was performed on peripheral blood. The receptor was isolated from a man aged 45-65 years with active or convalescent COVID-19. Here the CDR3 reads CASSLLGTGGGMNTEAFF. The DNA for the CDR3 is TGTGCCAGCAGCTTGCTAGGGACAGGGGGGGGAATGAACACTGAAGCTTTCTTT. Full variable domain (remainder filled in from reference TRBV7-8 and TRBJ1-1): GAGVSQSPRYKVAKRGQDVALRCDPISGHVSLFWYQQALGQGPEFLTYFQNEAQLDKSGLPSDRFFAERPEGSVSTLKIQRTQQEDSAVYLCASSLLGTGGGMNTEAFFGQGTRLTVV.